These 14 T cell receptor beta chains were all obtained from the same sample, sequenced in a study of T cell repertoires in cytomegalovirus infection. TCRdb re-called the reads with MiXCR, one entry per CDR3 protein. The table has 550,000 to 850,000 distinct CDR3 sequences, roughly 33% seen once. No antigens are known for them. The sequencing here drew on cultured PBMCs, taken from culture after CMV antigen stimulation. Receptor source: a human donor in good health (CMV status not recorded). Some clones in this sample may be carry-over from other donors' samples.

This clonotype turned up a few times. The chain recombines TRBV7-2 with TRBJ2-2; the D gene is possibly TRBD2 (5 bases). Looked up from germline, CDR1 is SGHTA and CDR2 is FQGNSA. Trimming took off 0 bases at V and 2 bases at J, with 10 bases between the two ends. This CDR3 contains 16 residues. The CDR3 nucleotides read TGTGCCAGCAGCTTAGCCGGGGTCACCAACACCGGGGAGCTGTTTTTT. It yields the protein CASSLAGVTNTGELFF.

The table lists this clonotype with a few counts. This chain connects TRBV20-1 to TRBJ2-7; tentatively, D is TRBD1 (6 bases). The CDR3 has 15 residues. Germline V CDR1 and CDR2: DFQATT, SNEGSKA (reference sequence). Trimming shortened V by 3 bases and J by 5 bases, and 20 bases separated the two germline ends. CDR3 sequence: CSASSQGKMLDEQYF. CDR3 sequence (DNA): TGCAGTGCTAGCTCCCAGGGGAAGATGCTCGACGAGCAGTACTTC.

This chain connects TRBV20-1 to TRBJ2-5, with TRBD1 matching 7 bases. Germline CDR1 is DFQATT and CDR2 is SNEGSKA (reference sequence). The CDR3 is made up of 15 amino acids. V shed 2 bases and J 1 base; nucleotides not matched to a gene: 7. Here the CDR3 DNA reads TGCAGTGCTAGATCGTGGGGGACAGTCCAAGAGACCCAGTACTTC. Protein sequence: CSARSWGTVQETQYF.

This clonotype occurred a few times. The chain has TRBV7-8 and TRBJ1-1; 8 bases are a match to TRBD1. Germline V gene lookup returns CDR1 SGHVS and CDR2 FQNEAQ. With 1 base clipped from V and 6 bases from J, the junction kept 10 bases outside the gene matches. This CDR3 has 16 residues. The CDR3 DNA sequence: TGTGCCAGCAGCTTAGAGGGGGGCAGGGGGCTGGCTGAAGCTTTCTTT. The encoded protein is CASSLEGGRGLAEAFF.

Many counts were recorded for this clonotype. The chain employs TRBV7-2 and TRBJ2-2; TRBD2 aligns across 11 bases. The CDR3 length is 16 residues. V lost 3 bases and J lost 4; bases outside the gene matches: 4. Per germline, CDR1 SGHTA and CDR2 FQGNSA. The CDR3 loop reads CASSFSGGAGTGELFF. The CDR3 nucleotides read TGTGCCAGCAGCTTTAGCGGGGGGGCGGGCACCGGGGAGCTGTTTTTT.

The V and J genes are TRBV11-2 and TRBJ2-7; D perhaps matches TRBD1 (5 bases). The V end was cut by 1 base, the J end by 0 bases, with 13 bases between. The CDR3 spans 16 residues. Germline V CDR1 and CDR2: SGHAT, FQNNGV. Written as DNA, the CDR3 is TGTGCCAGCAGCTTAGGAAGGACACCCGTCTCCTACGAGCAGTACTTC. It translates to CASSLGRTPVSYEQYF.

This chain uses TRBV4-3 with TRBJ2-4; 14 nucleotides match TRBD2. Germline lookup yields CDR1 LGHNA and CDR2 YSLEER. The CDR3 sequence is 20 residues long. The V segment lost 1 base and the J segment 0 bases; nucleotides outside the gene matches: 8. CDR3: CASSQGLTGLAGGAKNIQYF. The DNA of the CDR3 is TGCGCCAGCAGCCAAGGGCTTACTGGACTAGCGGGAGGAGCCAAAAACATTCAGTACTTC.

This clonotype has only a few counts. V gene TRBV7-2 combines with J gene TRBJ2-1; TRBD2 aligns across 13 bases. This CDR3 is built from 16 residues. Trimming took 6 bases from V and 8 from J; bases not matched to a gene: 10. In germline, CDR1 is SGHTA, CDR2 FQGNSA. As DNA, the CDR3 is TGTGCCAGCAGTCGCCTCGGGACTAGCGGGAAGGATGAGCAGTTCTTC. Its protein product is CASSRLGTSGKDEQFF.

This clonotype appeared once. The V and J genes are TRBV12-3 or TRBV12-4 and TRBJ2-1; D call uncertain. The germline V and J ends were trimmed by 5 bases and 9 bases, with 17 bases remaining between them. CDR3 size: 14 residues. The CDR3 sequence is CASSRSVTWSEQFF. Written as DNA, the CDR3 is TGTGCCAGCAGTAGGAGCGTGACATGGAGTGAGCAGTTCTTC.

V usage is TRBV20-1 and J usage is TRBJ2-5; D remains unclear. Looked up from germline, CDR1 is DFQATT and CDR2 is SNEGSKA (reference sequence). V lost 5 bases and J 5 bases, leaving 15 bases between the germline ends. This CDR3 comprises 13 residues. In nucleotides, the CDR3 is TGCAGTGCTTCAAGGGTTGTATACGAGACCCAGTACTTC. Translating gives CSASRVVYETQYF.

This CDR3 reads CASSLRDRPYEQYF. CDR3 bases: TGTGCCAGCAGCTTACGCGACAGACCTTACGAGCAGTACTTC. The chain is built from TRBV11-3 and TRBJ2-7; weak D call: TRBD1 (5 bases). Germline lookup yields CDR1 SGHNT and CDR2 YENEEA. V was trimmed by 2 bases and J by 4 bases, leaving 12 bases between them. There are 14 residues in the CDR3.

This clonotype has a handful of counts. The gene calls are TRBV7-8 and TRBJ2-1; D tentatively fits TRBD1 or TRBD2 (5 bases each). V was clipped by 4 bases and J by 6 bases, with 16 bases between them. Germline assignment: CDR1 SGHVS and CDR2 FQNEAQ. The CDR3 totals 15 residues. In DNA form, the CDR3 reads TGTGCCAGCAGCTCCAAGGGGACCCTTTTCAATGAGCAGTTCTTC. Translation: CASSSKGTLFNEQFF. Variable domain in full (rest from reference TRBV7-8 and TRBJ2-1): GAGVSQSPRYKVAKRGQDVALRCDPISGHVSLFWYQQALGQGPEFLTYFQNEAQLDKSGLPSDRFFAERPEGSVSTLKIQRTQQEDSAVYLCASSSKGTLFNEQFFGPGTRLTVL.

This clonotype was counted at least ten times. CDR3 sequence reads: CASSLGSIREKLFF. DNA for the CDR3: TGTGCCAGCAGCTTGGGTTCGATACGGGAAAAACTGTTTTTT. This chain connects TRBV7-2 to TRBJ1-4; D remains unclear. There are 14 residues in the CDR3. Germline CDR1 is SGHTA and CDR2 is FQGNSA. V lost 3 bases and J lost 8, with 13 bases in between.

This clonotype has just a few counts. The V and J genes are TRBV7-2 and TRBJ2-3, with D uncertain. This CDR3 is 13 amino acids long. V lost 8 bases to trimming and J lost 2 bases, with 11 bases between them. The germline V gene has CDR1 SGHTA and CDR2 FQGNSA. The CDR3 spells CASEAGNTDTQYF. The CDR3 bases are TGTGCCAGCGAGGCAGGAAACACAGATACGCAGTATTTT.